The T cell receptor beta chain described here comes from a study of shared clonotypes between healthy human individuals. Across the whole study: A donor's plate count was three for CD4 naive and three for CD4 memory; CD8 naive had two and CD8 memory one. Points from the study as a whole: Only blood underwent sampling, and tissue repertoires likely differ. It was the non-shared clonotypes that had lower generation probabilities than clonotypes shared by all four donors. Sequencing depth was expected to affect clonotype sharing among donors.

For this clone: Its specificity is not known.

Germline V CDR1 and CDR2: SGDLS, YYNGEE. CDR3 length: 16 residues. V lost 4 bases and J lost 0; bases outside the gene matches: 4. Sequencing was performed with immunoSEQ multiplex PCR; in TCRdb, only in-frame clones are kept and a portion is missing. This table has a few million clones, 90% to 95% appearing once. The source of this sequence is a man between 18 and 35 years old in good health. Some clones in this sample may be carry-over from other donors' samples. This chain uses TRBV9 with TRBJ2-2, with 9 bases matching TRBD2. Input material: naive CD4+ T cells from PBMCs. Indicated subset: CD45RA+ positively selected. The CDR3: CASSQRGDTNTGELFF. The CDR3 nucleotides read TGTGCCAGCAGCCAGCGGGGGGACACGAACACCGGGGAGCTGTTTTTT.